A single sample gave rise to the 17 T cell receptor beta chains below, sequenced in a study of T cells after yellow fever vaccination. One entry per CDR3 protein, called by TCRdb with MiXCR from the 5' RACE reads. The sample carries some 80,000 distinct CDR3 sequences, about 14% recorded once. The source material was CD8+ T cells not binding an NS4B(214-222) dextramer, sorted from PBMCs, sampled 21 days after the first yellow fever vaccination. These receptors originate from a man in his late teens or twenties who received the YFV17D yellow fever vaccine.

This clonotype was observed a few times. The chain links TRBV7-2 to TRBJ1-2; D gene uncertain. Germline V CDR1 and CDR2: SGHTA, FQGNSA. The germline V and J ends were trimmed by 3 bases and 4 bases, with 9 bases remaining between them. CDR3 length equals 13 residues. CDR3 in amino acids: CASSFSEPYGYTF. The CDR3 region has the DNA TGTGCCAGCAGCTTCTCAGAACCCTATGGCTACACCTTC.

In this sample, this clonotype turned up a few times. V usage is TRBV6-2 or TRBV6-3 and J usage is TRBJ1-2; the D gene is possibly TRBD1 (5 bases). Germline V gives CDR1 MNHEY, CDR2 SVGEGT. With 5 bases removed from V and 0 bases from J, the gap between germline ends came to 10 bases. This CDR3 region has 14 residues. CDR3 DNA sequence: TGTGCCAGCAGTCCAACAGGATCTAACTATGGCTACACCTTC. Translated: CASSPTGSNYGYTF.

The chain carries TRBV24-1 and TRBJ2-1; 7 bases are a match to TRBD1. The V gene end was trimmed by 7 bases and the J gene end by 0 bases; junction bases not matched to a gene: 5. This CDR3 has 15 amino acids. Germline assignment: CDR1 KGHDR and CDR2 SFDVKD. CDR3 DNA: TGTGCCACCAGCTCGGACAGGAGCTCCTACAATGAGCAGTTCTTC. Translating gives CATSSDRSSYNEQFF.

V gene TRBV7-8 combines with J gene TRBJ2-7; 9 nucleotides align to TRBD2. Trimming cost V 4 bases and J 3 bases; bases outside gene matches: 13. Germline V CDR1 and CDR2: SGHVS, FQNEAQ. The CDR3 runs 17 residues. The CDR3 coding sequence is TGTGCCAGCAGCTCACCTAGCGGGGAATCCCCCTACTACGAGCAGTACTTC. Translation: CASSSPSGESPYYEQYF.

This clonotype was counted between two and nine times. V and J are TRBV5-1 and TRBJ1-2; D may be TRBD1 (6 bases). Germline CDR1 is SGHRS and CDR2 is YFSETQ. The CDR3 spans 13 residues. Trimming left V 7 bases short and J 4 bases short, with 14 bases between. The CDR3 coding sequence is TGCGCCAGCCGGGAACTGGACAGCTATGGCTACACCTTC. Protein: CASRELDSYGYTF.

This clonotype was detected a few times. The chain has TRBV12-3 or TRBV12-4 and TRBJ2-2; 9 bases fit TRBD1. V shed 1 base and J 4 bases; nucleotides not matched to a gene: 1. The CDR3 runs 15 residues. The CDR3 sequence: CASSLGDRATGELFF. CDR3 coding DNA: TGTGCCAGCAGTTTAGGGGACAGGGCCACCGGGGAGCTGTTTTTT.

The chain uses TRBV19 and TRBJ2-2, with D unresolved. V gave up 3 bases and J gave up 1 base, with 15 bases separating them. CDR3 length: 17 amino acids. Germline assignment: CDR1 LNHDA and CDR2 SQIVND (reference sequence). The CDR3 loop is CASSIPGSYLNTGELFF. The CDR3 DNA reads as TGTGCCAGTAGTATTCCCGGATCCTATCTGAACACCGGGGAGCTGTTTTTT.

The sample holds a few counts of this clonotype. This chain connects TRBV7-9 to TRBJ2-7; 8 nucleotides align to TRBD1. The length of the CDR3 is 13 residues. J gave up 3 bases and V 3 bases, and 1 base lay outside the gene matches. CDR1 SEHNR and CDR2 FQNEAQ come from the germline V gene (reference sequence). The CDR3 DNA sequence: TGTGCCAGCAGCTTCGACAGGGGCTACGAGCAGTACGTC. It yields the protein CASSFDRGYEQYV.

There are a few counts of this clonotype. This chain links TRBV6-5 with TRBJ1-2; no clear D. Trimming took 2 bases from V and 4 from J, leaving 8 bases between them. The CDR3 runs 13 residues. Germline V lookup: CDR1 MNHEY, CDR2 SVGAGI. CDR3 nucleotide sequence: TGTGCCAGCAGTTACGGCCAGGCCTATGGCTACACCTTC. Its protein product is CASSYGQAYGYTF.

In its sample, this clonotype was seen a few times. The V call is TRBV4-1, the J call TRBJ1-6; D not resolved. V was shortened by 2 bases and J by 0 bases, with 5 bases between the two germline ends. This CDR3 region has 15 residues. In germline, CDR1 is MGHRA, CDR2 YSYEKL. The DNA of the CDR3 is TGCGCCAGCAGCCAAACCCTCTCCTATAATTCACCCCTCCACTTT. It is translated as CASSQTLSYNSPLHF.

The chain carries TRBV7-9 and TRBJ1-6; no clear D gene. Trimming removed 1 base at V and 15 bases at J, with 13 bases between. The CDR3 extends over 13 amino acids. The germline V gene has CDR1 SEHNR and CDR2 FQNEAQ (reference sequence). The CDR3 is CASSLEHIPNLHF. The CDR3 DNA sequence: TGTGCCAGCAGCTTAGAACACATCCCCAACCTCCACTTT.

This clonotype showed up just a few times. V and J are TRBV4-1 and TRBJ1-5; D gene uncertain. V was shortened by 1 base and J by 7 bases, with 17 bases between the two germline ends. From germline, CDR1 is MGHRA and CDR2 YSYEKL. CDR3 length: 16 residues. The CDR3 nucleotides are TGCGCCAGCAGCCAAGCCCACGGGTCCTCCCCGCAGCCCCAGCATTTT. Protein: CASSQAHGSSPQPQHF.

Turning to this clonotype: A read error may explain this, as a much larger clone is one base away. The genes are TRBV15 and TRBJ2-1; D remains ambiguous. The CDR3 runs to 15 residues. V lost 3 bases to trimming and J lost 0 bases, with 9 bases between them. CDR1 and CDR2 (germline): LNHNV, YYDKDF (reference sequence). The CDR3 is CATSRGTSSYNEQFF. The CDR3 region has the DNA TGTGCCACCAGCAGGGGCACGAGCTCCTACAATGAGCAGTTCTTC.

In nucleotides, the CDR3 is TGTGCCAGCAGCTTGACTAGCGGGGGGGCAGAGGATACGCAGTATTTT. Translated, it gives CASSLTSGGAEDTQYF. The chain links TRBV6-5 to TRBJ2-3; 14 bases are a match to TRBD2. CDR1 is MNHEY and CDR2 is SVGAGI in the germline V gene. Losses at the gene ends were 6 bases for V and 6 bases for J; bases not matched to a gene: 8. CDR3 length: 16 residues.

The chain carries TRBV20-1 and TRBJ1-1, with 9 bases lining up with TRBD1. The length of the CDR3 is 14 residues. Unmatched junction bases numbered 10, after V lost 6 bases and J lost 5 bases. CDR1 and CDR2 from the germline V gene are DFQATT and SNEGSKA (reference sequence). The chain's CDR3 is CSARQDRGWTEAFF. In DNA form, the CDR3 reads TGCAGTGCGAGACAGGACAGGGGTTGGACTGAAGCTTTCTTT.

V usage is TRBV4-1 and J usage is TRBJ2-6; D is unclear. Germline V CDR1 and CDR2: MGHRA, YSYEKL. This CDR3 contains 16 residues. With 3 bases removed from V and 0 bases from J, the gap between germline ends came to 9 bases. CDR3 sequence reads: CASSHRTVSGANVLTF. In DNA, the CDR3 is TGCGCCAGCAGCCATCGAACCGTCTCTGGGGCCAACGTCCTGACTTTC.

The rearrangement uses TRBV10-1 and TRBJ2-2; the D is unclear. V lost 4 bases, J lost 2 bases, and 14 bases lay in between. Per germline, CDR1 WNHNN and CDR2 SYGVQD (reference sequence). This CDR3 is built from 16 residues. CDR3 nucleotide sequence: TGCGCCAGCAGTGCCACACTGGACCTAAACACCGGGGAGCTGTTTTTT. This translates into CASSATLDLNTGELFF.